This T cell receptor (beta chain) was captured in a study of CD8 T cells in Susac syndrome. General study points: It was acknowledged by the study that relatively few individuals were included in its TCR sequencing and HLA analysis.

The sequenced target, TCR beta, came from blood CD8+ and CD4+ T cells. Reverse transcription of roughly 0.45 to 1 ug RNA used random hexamers. TCRdb ran MiXCR on the immunoSEQ multiplex PCR reads and lists one entry per CDR3 protein. The sample has about 240,000 distinct CDR3 sequences; about 95% are singletons. CDR3 length equals 15 residues. Germline V lookup: CDR1 SGHTA, CDR2 FQGNSA. The germline V and J ends were trimmed by 5 bases and 2 bases, with 14 bases remaining between them. Comment on this clonotype: Its matching antigen is unknown.

The TCR originated in a human donor with Susac syndrome. The genes are TRBV7-2 and TRBJ2-3; D is possibly TRBD2 (6 bases). Sequenced input: CD4+ T cells from PBMCs. This chain's CDR3 is CASSPSQRVTDTQYF. The CDR3 nucleotides read TGTGCCAGCAGCCCCTCGCAGCGGGTCACAGATACGCAGTATTTT.